This TCR beta chain was profiled in a study of blood T cell repertoires in COVID-19. Overall study context: Researchers got acute and convalescent COVID-19 samples from the United States, Italy and Spain. T cells, B-cell-depleted T cells, or PBMCs provided the cDNA or gDNA that served as material.

The authors' processing: Quantification of nucleated cells was approximated via reference gene primer amplification. Assay: immunoSEQ multiplex PCR; the TCRdb copy retains only in-frame clones and omits some. The DNA was the basis for D and trimming; V, J and clone size are from that table. In the table there are under 150,000 clones, around 80% of which are singletons. Germline CDR1 reads LGHDT; CDR2 reads YNNKEL (reference sequence). The V end lost 1 base, the J end lost 5 bases, and 14 bases lay between the germline ends. This CDR3 comprises 15 residues. The chain has TRBV3-1 (or the pseudogene TRBV3-2) and TRBJ1-1; no clear D gene. The receptor was derived from a man between 65 and 85 years old with acute or convalescent COVID-19. The sample taken for sequencing was peripheral blood. CDR3 in amino acids: CASSQGGRRTTEAFF. Written as DNA, the CDR3 is TGTGCCAGCAGCCAAGGCGGGCGGAGAACAACTGAAGCTTTCTTT.